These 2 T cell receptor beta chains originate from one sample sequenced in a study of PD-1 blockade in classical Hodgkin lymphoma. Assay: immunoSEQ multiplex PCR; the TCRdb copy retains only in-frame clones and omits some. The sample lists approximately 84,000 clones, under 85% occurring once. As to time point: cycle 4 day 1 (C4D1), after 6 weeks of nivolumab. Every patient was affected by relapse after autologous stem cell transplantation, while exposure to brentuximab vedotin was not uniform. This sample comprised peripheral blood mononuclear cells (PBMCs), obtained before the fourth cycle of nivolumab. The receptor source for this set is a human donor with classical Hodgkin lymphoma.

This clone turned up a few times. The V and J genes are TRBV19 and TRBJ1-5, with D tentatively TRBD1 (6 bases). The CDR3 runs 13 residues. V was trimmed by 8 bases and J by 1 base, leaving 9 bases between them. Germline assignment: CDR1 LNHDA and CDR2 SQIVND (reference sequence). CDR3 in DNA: TGTGCCAGTTACGGACAGAGCAATCAGCCCCAGCATTTT. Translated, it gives CASYGQSNQPQHF.

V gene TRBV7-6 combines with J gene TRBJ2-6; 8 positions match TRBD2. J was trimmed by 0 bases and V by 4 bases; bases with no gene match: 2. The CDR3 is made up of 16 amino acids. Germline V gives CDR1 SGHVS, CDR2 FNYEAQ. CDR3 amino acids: CASSSRGGSGANVLTF. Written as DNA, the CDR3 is TGTGCCAGCAGCTCCCGGGGGGGCTCTGGGGCCAACGTCCTGACTTTC. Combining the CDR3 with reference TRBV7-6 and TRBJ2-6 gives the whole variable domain GAGVSQSPRYKVTKRGQDVALRCDPISGHVSLYWYRQALGQGPEFLTYFNYEAQQDKSGLPNDRFSAERPEGSISTLTIQRTEQRDSAMYRCASSSRGGSGANVLTFGAGSRLTVL.